One sample yielded the 3 T cell receptor beta chains listed below, sequenced in a study of T cell repertoires in cytomegalovirus infection. In TCRdb, the reads were re-called with MiXCR into one record per CDR3 protein. This sample has over 150,000 distinct CDR3 sequences; about 15% occur once, and the top ten carry 25%. The sample was CD8+ T cells from PBMCs. The origin of the receptors is a human donor in good health (CMV status not recorded). Some clones in this sample may be carry-over from other donors' samples.

The chain recombines TRBV7-9 with TRBJ1-6; 9 nucleotides line up with TRBD1. J lost 6 bases, V lost 7 bases, and 22 bases had no gene match. This CDR3 has 20 amino acids. Germline CDR1 is SEHNR and CDR2 is FQNEAQ (reference sequence). CDR3 sequence: CASTNRTGTGTYSSNSPLHF. CDR3 nucleotide sequence: TGTGCCAGCACTAACCGCACCGGGACAGGGACTTATTCGAGTAATTCACCCCTCCACTTT.

The chain employs TRBV19 and TRBJ1-2; tentatively, D is TRBD1 (6 bases). V was cut by 7 bases and J by 4 bases, with 19 bases left in between. The CDR3 is 15 amino acids. Germline values: CDR1 LNHDA, CDR2 SQIVND (reference sequence). CDR3 nucleotides: TGTGCCAGTACCGCTCCCTCGGGACACAGCTATGGCTACACCTTC. As protein: CASTAPSGHSYGYTF. Based on the CDR3 plus reference TRBV19 and TRBJ1-2, the full variable domain is DGGITQSPKYLFRKEGQNVTLSCEQNLNHDAMYWYRQDPGQGLRLIYYSQIVNDFQKGDIAEGYSVSREKKESFPLTVTSAQKNPTAFYLCASTAPSGHSYGYTFGSGTRLTVV.

This clonotype was detected many times. The chain employs TRBV7-9 and TRBJ1-1; TRBD1 matches 7 bases. CDR3 length equals 13 residues. Germline trimming cut 5 bases from V and 3 bases from J; bases unmatched to any gene: 3. Germline loops: CDR1 SEHNR, CDR2 FQNEAQ (reference sequence). CDR3 residues: CASSPTGDTEAFF. The DNA of the CDR3 is TGTGCCAGCAGCCCCACAGGGGACACTGAAGCTTTCTTT.